The next 15 T cell receptor beta chains were all read from a single sample in a study of blood T cell repertoires in COVID-19 (dated by TCRdb to 2020 to 2022). The library was obtained by the immunoSEQ multiplex PCR assay. TCRdb took over this immuneACCESS table, retaining in-frame rearrangements with V and J assigned. Such tables are incomplete; in checked studies, under half of the missing clones stem from an unresolved V gene, and the remainder is unexplained. The sample data list 15,000 to 20,000 clones, and around 77% of these were observed just once. The top ten hold roughly 17% of the sample. Sequenced material: peripheral blood. The origin of the receptors is a man aged 70 or older with COVID-19, enrolled during active disease.

There are a few counts of this clone. V is TRBV2 and J is TRBJ2-7; D perhaps matches TRBD2 (5 bases). V was shortened by 4 bases and J by 6 bases, with 13 bases between the two germline ends. Germline V gene sequence: CDR1 SNHLY, CDR2 FYNNEI. The CDR3 consists of 13 residues. CDR3 in amino acids: CASSAAGGGEQYF. The CDR3 DNA reads TGTGCCAGCAGTGCGGCGGGCGGTGGCGAGCAGTACTTC.

The rearrangement links TRBV6-4 to TRBJ1-5; TRBD1 might be the D (5 bases). Germline V lookup: CDR1 MRHNA, CDR2 SNTAGT. Trimming took 4 bases from V and 4 from J, leaving 8 bases between them. This CDR3 comprises 13 residues. CDR3 residues: CASSAQENQPQHF. CDR3 coding DNA: TGTGCCAGCAGTGCACAGGAAAATCAGCCCCAGCATTTT.

The genes are TRBV2 and TRBJ2-3; 10 positions match TRBD2. Trimming removed 5 bases from V and 1 base from J; junction bases left unmatched: 0. Germline CDR1 reads SNHLY; CDR2 reads FYNNEI. The CDR3 is 14 amino acids. The CDR3 DNA sequence: TGTGCCAGCAGTACTAGCGGGGGCACAGATACGCAGTATTTT. Encoded protein: CASSTSGGTDTQYF.

This clone was counted once. The chain employs TRBV24-1 and TRBJ2-1; D is perhaps TRBD2 (5 bases). Deletions cut 6 bases from V and 6 bases from J, with 17 bases between. CDR1 and CDR2 (germline): KGHDR, SFDVKD. This CDR3 spans 15 amino acids. The CDR3 sequence: CATSNSGKESNEQFF. The CDR3 DNA sequence: TGTGCCACCAGTAACTCCGGGAAGGAGAGCAATGAGCAGTTCTTC.

The rearrangement uses TRBV5-5 and TRBJ1-1; no firm D call. Germline V gives CDR1 SGHKS, CDR2 YYEKEE (reference sequence). With 0 bases removed from V and 5 bases from J, the gap between germline ends came to 11 bases. The CDR3 is made up of 14 amino acids. The CDR3 bases are TGTGCCAGCAGCTTGGTGGGGAGGGCGACTGAAGCTTTCTTT. This encodes CASSLVGRATEAFF. Combining the CDR3 with reference TRBV5-5 and TRBJ1-1 gives the whole variable domain DAGVTQSPTHLIKTRGQQVTLRCSPISGHKSVSWYQQVLGQGPQFIFQYYEKEERGRGNFPDRFSARQFPNYSSELNVNALLLGDSALYLCASSLVGRATEAFFGQGTRLTVV.

J is TRBJ1-2 and V is TRBV18; tentatively, D is TRBD1 (5 bases). Trimming removed 5 bases from V and 0 bases from J, with 7 bases in between. This CDR3 is 13 amino acids long. Germline-derived CDR1 and CDR2 are KGHSH and LQKENI. This chain's CDR3 is CASSADTNYGYTF. The CDR3 bases are TGTGCCAGCTCAGCGGACACTAACTATGGCTACACCTTC.

The J gene is TRBJ1-2, the V gene TRBV9; perhaps TRBD1 as D (5 bases). Deletions cut 4 bases from V and 3 bases from J, with 10 bases between. Germline V gives CDR1 SGDLS, CDR2 YYNGEE. This CDR3 has 13 residues. The CDR3 loop is CASSFREDYGYTF. DNA for the CDR3: TGTGCCAGCAGCTTCAGGGAGGACTATGGCTACACCTTC.

The chain combines TRBV29-1 with TRBJ2-3; 10 bases agree with TRBD2. This CDR3 has 14 amino acids. The V gene's germline CDR1 is SQVTM and CDR2 ANQGSEA. After removal of 5 bases from V and 2 bases from J, the junction contained 4 bases not matched to a gene. CDR3 protein: CSVLAGGYTDTQYF. CDR3 DNA: TGCAGCGTTTTAGCGGGGGGCTACACAGATACGCAGTATTTT.

The chain recombines TRBV6-2 or TRBV6-3 with TRBJ2-7; 10 nucleotides align to TRBD1. The V gene's germline CDR1 is MNHEY and CDR2 SVGEGT. With 4 bases clipped from V and 2 bases from J, the junction kept 2 bases outside the gene matches. The CDR3 has 14 amino acids. This chain's CDR3 is CASSSDRGPYEQYF. In DNA, the CDR3 is TGTGCCAGCAGTTCTGACAGGGGGCCCTACGAGCAGTACTTC.

The J gene is TRBJ1-1, the V gene TRBV30, with a possible D match to TRBD1 (5 bases). The CDR3 extends over 13 amino acids. Trimming removed 5 bases at V and 2 bases at J, with 12 bases between. CDR1 GTSNPN and CDR2 SVGIG come from the germline V gene (reference sequence). The CDR3 DNA follows: TGTGCCTGGGAAGGACAAGCCAACACTGAAGCTTTCTTT. It translates to CAWEGQANTEAFF. The entire variable domain, with the rest obtained from reference TRBV30 and TRBJ1-1, is as follows: SQTIHQWPATLVQPVGSPLSLECTVEGTSNPNLYWYRQAAGRGLQLLFYSVGIGQISSEVPQNLSASRPQDRQFILSSKKLLLSDSGFYLCAWEGQANTEAFFGQGTRLTVV.

The chain combines TRBV5-1 with TRBJ2-7; TRBD1 aligns across 9 bases. From germline, CDR1 is SGHRS and CDR2 YFSETQ. Trimming removed 1 base from V and 5 bases from J; junction bases left unmatched: 7. There are 15 residues in the CDR3. The DNA of the CDR3 is TGCGCCAGCAGCTTGCCACAGGGGGCTAGGAACGAGCAGTACTTC. Its translation is CASSLPQGARNEQYF.

In its sample, this clone was seen a few times. The chain has TRBV29-1 and TRBJ2-1; D may be TRBD1 (5 bases). This CDR3 contains 13 residues. Germline V lookup: CDR1 SQVTM, CDR2 ANQGSEA. Trimming cost V 7 bases and J 0 bases, with 10 bases left between them. The chain's CDR3 is CSAARGSYNEQFF. The DNA for the CDR3 is TGCAGCGCCGCTAGGGGCTCCTACAATGAGCAGTTCTTC.

This clone was seen only a few times. The rearrangement links TRBV28 to TRBJ2-7, with D possibly TRBD2 on 5 matching bases. Germline V gene lookup returns CDR1 MDHEN and CDR2 SYDVKM. The CDR3 contains 15 residues. With 7 bases removed from V and 3 bases from J, the gap between germline ends came to 19 bases. The chain's CDR3 is CASISPTGLGYEQYF. The DNA of the CDR3 is TGTGCCAGCATATCGCCCACGGGATTGGGCTACGAGCAGTACTTC. Based on the CDR3 plus reference TRBV28 and TRBJ2-7, the full variable domain is DVKVTQSSRYLVKRTGEKVFLECVQDMDHENMFWYRQDPGLGLRLIYFSYDVKMKEKGDIPEGYSVSREKKERFSLILESASTNQTSMYLCASISPTGLGYEQYFGPGTRLTVT.

This clone was counted once. The chain uses TRBV24-1 and TRBJ1-2; perhaps TRBD1 as D (5 bases). The CDR3 has 10 amino acids. The V end was cut by 12 bases, the J end by 8 bases, with 12 bases between. Germline V lookup: CDR1 KGHDR, CDR2 SFDVKD. The CDR3 nucleotides read TGTGCCCCGGGGGGAATAGGCTACACCTTC. The encoded protein is CAPGGIGYTF.

The chain links TRBV11-3 to TRBJ2-2; TRBD1 is a possible D gene (5 bases). Germline V lookup: CDR1 SGHNT, CDR2 YENEEA. CDR3 length: 13 residues. V lost 5 bases, J lost 6 bases, and 10 bases lay in between. The CDR3 bases are TGTGCCAGCAGCACCAGGGATCCCGGGGAGCTGTTTTTT. Its protein is CASSTRDPGELFF. The variable domain in full, completed from reference TRBV11-3 and TRBJ2-2, reads EAGVVQSPRYKIIEKKQPVAFWCNPISGHNTLYWYLQNLGQGPELLIRYENEEAVDDSQLPKDRFSAERLKGVDSTLKIQPAELGDSAVYLCASSTRDPGELFFGEGSRLTVL.